This TCR beta chain was identified in a study of blood T cells in healthy people across ages. A second about 6 to 12 cycle PCR used barcoded and J-beta primers. TCRdb reanalysed the 5' RACE reads using MiXCR and keeps one entry per CDR3 protein. Of roughly 500,000 distinct CDR3 sequences listed, 27% are singletons. Study-wide results and caveats: Older age went with lower TCR beta diversity per million T cells, in a roughly linear way.

Germline values: CDR1 DFQATT, CDR2 SNEGSKA (reference sequence). The CDR3 runs to 14 residues. The ends were cut back, 3 bases at V and 0 bases at J, with 11 bases in the middle. There are a few counts of this clonotype. The antigen remains unidentified. The J gene is TRBJ2-5, the V gene TRBV20-1; D gene ambiguous. This clonotype originated in a woman aged 70-85 years in good health. Material for sequencing was blood. The CDR3 sequence is CSASSGTYQETQYF. In DNA form, the CDR3 reads TGCAGTGCTAGTTCCGGAACTTACCAAGAGACCCAGTACTTC.